This T cell receptor beta chain was identified during a study of T cells expressing NK-cell markers. The wider study: The authors derived TCR beta repertoires from sorted CD3+CD56+NKG2C+, CD3+CD56+NKG2C- and CD3+CD56-NKG2C+ T cells.

The cDNA for TCR beta came from 5'RACE template switching with UMIs. One entry per CDR3 protein, without DNA, is what TCRdb gives after re-calling the 5' RACE reads. This sample's clone table lists 350,000 to 450,000 distinct CDR3 sequences. The study's findings and limits: HCMV specificity of the expanded NKG2C+ T cell clones stayed unclear.

Regarding this clonotype: Its matching antigen is unknown.

Per the germline V gene, CDR1 is MNHEY and CDR2 is SVGAGI. The CDR3 is 15 residues long. Sequencing was done on a sample of blood T cells: a sorted CD56 or NKG2C T cell subset, CD4+ or CD8+ T cells, or bulk PBMC T cells (not recorded which). The receptor comes from a man aged 18-75 years in good health. The chain links TRBV6-5 to TRBJ2-3. CDR3 residues: CASSYSFGTTDTQYF.